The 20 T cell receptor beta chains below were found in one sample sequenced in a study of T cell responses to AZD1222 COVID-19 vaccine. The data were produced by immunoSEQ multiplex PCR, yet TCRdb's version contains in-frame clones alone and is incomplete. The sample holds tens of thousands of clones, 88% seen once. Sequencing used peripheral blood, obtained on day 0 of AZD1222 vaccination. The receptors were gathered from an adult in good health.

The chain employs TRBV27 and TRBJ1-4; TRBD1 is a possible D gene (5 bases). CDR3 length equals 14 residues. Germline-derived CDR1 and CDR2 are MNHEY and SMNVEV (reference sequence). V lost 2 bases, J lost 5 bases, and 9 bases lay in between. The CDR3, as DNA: TGTGCCAGCAGTTTAGGGGGGGGGAATGAAAAACTGTTTTTT. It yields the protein CASSLGGGNEKLFF.

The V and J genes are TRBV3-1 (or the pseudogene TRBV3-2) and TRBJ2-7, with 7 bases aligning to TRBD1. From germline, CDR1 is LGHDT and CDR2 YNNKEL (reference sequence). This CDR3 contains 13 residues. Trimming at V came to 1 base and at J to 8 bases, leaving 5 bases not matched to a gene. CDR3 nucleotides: TGTGCCAGCAGCCAAGGAAAGACAGGGAAGCAGTACTTC. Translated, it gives CASSQGKTGKQYF.

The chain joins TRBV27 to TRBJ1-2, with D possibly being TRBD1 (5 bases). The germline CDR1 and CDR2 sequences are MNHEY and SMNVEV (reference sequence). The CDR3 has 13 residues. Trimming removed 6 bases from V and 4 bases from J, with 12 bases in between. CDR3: CASSQGAPYGYTF. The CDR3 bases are TGTGCCAGCAGCCAGGGAGCGCCCTATGGCTACACCTTC.

The CDR3 spells CATSRAGGLALFF. The CDR3, as DNA: TGTGCCACCAGCAGAGCGGGAGGATTAGCGCTGTTTTTT. The chain links TRBV15 to TRBJ2-2; 7 positions match TRBD2. The V and J ends lost 1 base and 13 bases, in that order; junction bases with no gene match: 6. The CDR3 extends over 13 amino acids. In germline, CDR1 is LNHNV, CDR2 YYDKDF (reference sequence). Full variable domain (missing parts from reference TRBV15 and TRBJ2-2): DAMVIQNPRYQVTQFGKPVTLSCSQTLNHNVMYWYQQKSSQAPKLLFHYYDKDFNNEADTPDNFQSRRPNTSFCFLDIRSPGLGDTAMYLCATSRAGGLALFFGEGSRLTVL.

CDR3 loop: CASSPRPIGRSYNEQFF. CDR3 nucleotide sequence: TGCGCCAGCAGCCCCCGACCGATCGGAAGGTCCTACAATGAGCAGTTCTTC. The V and J genes are TRBV4-3 and TRBJ2-1; D not resolved. Deletions cut 4 bases from V and 1 base from J, with 17 bases between. The germline gives CDR1 LGHNA, CDR2 YSLEER. This CDR3 contains 17 residues.

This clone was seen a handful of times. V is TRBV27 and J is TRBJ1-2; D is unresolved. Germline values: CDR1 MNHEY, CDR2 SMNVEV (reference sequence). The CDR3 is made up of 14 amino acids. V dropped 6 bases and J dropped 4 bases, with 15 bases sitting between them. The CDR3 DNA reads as TGTGCCAGCAGCCCCCTTTGGGGAGGCTATGGCTACACCTTC. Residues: CASSPLWGGYGYTF.

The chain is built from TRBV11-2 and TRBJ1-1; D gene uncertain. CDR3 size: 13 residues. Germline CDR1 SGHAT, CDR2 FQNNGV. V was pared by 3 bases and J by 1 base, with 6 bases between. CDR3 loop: CASSFGSNTEAFF. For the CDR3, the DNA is TGTGCCAGCAGCTTTGGCTCGAACACTGAAGCTTTCTTT.

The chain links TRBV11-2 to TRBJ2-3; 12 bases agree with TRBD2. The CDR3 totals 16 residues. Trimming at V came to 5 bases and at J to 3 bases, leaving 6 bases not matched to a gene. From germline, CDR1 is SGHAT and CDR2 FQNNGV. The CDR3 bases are TGTGCCAGCAGCATCCGACTAGCGGGAGCGACAGATACGCAGTATTTT. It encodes CASSIRLAGATDTQYF.

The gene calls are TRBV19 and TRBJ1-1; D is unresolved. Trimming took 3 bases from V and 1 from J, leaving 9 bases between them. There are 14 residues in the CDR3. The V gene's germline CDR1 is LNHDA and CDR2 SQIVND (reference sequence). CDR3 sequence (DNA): TGTGCCAGTAGTATGAGGTGGAAGAACACTGAAGCTTTCTTT. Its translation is CASSMRWKNTEAFF. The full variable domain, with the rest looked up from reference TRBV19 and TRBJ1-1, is DGGITQSPKYLFRKEGQNVTLSCEQNLNHDAMYWYRQDPGQGLRLIYYSQIVNDFQKGDIAEGYSVSREKKESFPLTVTSAQKNPTAFYLCASSMRWKNTEAFFGQGTRLTVV.

Here the CDR3 reads CASSLADGSNQPQHF. For the CDR3, the DNA is TGTGCCAGCAGCTTAGCGGACGGGAGCAATCAGCCCCAGCATTTT. The J gene is TRBJ1-5, the V gene TRBV7-2; D is unclear. Between the trimmed V and J ends, which lost 0 bases and 1 base, there was a span of 7 bases. This CDR3 region has 15 residues. Germline CDR1 and CDR2: SGHTA and FQGNSA.

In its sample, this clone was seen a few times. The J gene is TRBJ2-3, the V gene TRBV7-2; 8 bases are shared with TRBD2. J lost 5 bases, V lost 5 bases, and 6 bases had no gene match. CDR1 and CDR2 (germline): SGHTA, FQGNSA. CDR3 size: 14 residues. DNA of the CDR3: TGTGCCAGCAGCCTGGGACTAGAGATAGATACGCAGTATTTT. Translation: CASSLGLEIDTQYF.

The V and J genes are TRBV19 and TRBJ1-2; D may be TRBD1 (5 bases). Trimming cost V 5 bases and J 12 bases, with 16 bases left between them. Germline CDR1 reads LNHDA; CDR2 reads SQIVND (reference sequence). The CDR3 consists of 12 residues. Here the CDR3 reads CASSLGTSEHTF. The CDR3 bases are TGTGCCAGTAGTCTCGGGACGAGTGAACACACCTTC.

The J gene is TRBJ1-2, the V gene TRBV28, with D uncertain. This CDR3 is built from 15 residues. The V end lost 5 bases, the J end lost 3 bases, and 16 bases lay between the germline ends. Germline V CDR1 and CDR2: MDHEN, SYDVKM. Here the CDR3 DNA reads TGTGCCAGCAGTCTACCTACGGGGAGTTACTATGGCTACACCTTC. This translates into CASSLPTGSYYGYTF.

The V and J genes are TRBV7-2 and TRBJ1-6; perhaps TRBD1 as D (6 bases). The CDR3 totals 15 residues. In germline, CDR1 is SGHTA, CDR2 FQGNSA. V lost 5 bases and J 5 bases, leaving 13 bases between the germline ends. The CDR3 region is CASSIRDINNSPLHF. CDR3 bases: TGTGCCAGCAGCATCCGGGACATAAATAATTCACCCCTCCACTTT.

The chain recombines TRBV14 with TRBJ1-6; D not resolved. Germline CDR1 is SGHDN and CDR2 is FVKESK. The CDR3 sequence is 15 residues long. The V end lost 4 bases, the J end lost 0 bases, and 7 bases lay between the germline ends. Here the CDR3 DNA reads TGTGCCAGCAGCCTCAGAAGCTCCTATAATTCACCCCTCCACTTT. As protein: CASSLRSSYNSPLHF.

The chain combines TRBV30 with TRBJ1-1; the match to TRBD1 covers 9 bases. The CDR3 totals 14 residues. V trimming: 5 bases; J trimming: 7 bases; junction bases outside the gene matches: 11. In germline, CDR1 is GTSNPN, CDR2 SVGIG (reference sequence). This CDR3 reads CAWGLLGTGIEAFF. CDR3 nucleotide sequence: TGTGCCTGGGGCCTCCTAGGGACAGGGATTGAAGCTTTCTTT.

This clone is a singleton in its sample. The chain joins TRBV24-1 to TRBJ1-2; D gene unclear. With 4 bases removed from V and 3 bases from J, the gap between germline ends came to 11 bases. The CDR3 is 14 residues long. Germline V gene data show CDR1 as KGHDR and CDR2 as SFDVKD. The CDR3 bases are TGTGCCACCAGTGACTGGCAGGCAGACTATGGCTACACCTTC. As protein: CATSDWQADYGYTF.

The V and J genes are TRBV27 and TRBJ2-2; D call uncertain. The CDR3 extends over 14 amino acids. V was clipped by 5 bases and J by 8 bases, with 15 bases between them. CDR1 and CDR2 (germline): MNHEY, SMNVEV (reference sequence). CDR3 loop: CASSPRPTGGELFF. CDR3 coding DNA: TGTGCCAGCAGTCCTAGGCCAACTGGGGGGGAGCTGTTTTTT.

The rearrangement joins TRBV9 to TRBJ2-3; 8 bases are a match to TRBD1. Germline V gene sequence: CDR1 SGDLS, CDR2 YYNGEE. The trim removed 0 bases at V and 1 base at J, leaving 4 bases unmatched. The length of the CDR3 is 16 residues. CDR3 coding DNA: TGTGCCAGCAGCGTAGGGTCGGGACAGGGCACAGATACGCAGTATTTT. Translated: CASSVGSGQGTDTQYF.

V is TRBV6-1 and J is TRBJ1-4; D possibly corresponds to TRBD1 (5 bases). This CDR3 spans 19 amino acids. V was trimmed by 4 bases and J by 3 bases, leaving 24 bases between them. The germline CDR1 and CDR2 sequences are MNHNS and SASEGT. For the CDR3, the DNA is TGTGCCAGCAGTGTACCTCTTGGCGTAGCCGGGACGGCTAATGAAAAACTGTTTTTT. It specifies CASSVPLGVAGTANEKLFF.